This T cell receptor (beta chain) was obtained from a study of shared clonotypes between healthy human individuals (dated by TCRdb to the early 2020s). In the study overall: Two women and a few men aged 18 to 49 years were included in the cohort. For each donor, three plates each were used for CD4 naive and CD4 memory, two plates were used for CD8 naive, and one plate was used for CD8 memory. To estimate repertoire size and how much clonotype sharing occurs between individuals, the study deeply sequenced the blood TCR repertoires of about five healthy adults. To increase sequencing depth and limit assay-specific biases, different laboratories used diverse techniques to prepare libraries and sequence TCR repertoires. Leukapheresis yielded between about 0.94 and 8.9 billion PBMCs per donor. Results and caveats for the whole study, not just this receptor: Compared with non-shared clonotypes, clonotypes shared by all four sorted-subset donors had higher generation probabilities. Across a handful of donors, roughly 5.1% of naive CD4, approximately 4% of naive CD8, under 2.5% of memory CD4, and approximately 0.42% of memory CD8 clonotypes were shared. Sampling was restricted to blood, and TCR repertoires in tissue are likely to differ from TCR repertoires in blood. Based on pairwise subsampling, the degree of clonotype sharing among donors was expected to be affected by sequencing depth. Naive subsets generally had larger estimated clonotype richness than memory subsets did. Even with the large sequencing depth, rarefaction of the sorted-subset datasets indicated that sequencing was incomplete. Because the study included a small number of donors, the genetic and exposure-history diversity represented was limited.

With regard to this clone: The clone's antigen remains unknown. It has no much larger one-base neighbor in the sample; base qualities were not kept.

The germline V gene (reference sequence) yields LNHDA for CDR1 and SQIVND for CDR2. Germline trimming: 1 base from V, 7 bases from J; junction bases outside gene matches: 10. Including the terminal cysteine and phenylalanine, the CDR3 comprises 15 residues. The CDR3 DNA has 45 bases and is translated from base 1. CD8 naive samples were obtained by positive selection for CCR7 among CD45RO-negative cells, yielding a CD45RA+CCR7+ population from which TemRA cells were excluded. Healthy HIV-negative adults with no recently reported acute infections or vaccinations were included as donors. All donors were Caucasian adults living in Nashville, Tennessee, USA. Blood was collected by leukapheresis, and PBMCs were isolated by Ficoll-Histopaque density gradient centrifugation and then cryopreserved in liquid nitrogen vapor phase. Analytical flow cytometry was used to check the purity and quantity of every magnetically sorted T cell population. From each sorted fraction, genomic DNA was isolated and quantified by UV absorbance on a Nanodrop 2000c.

Using the deep immunoSEQ assay, multiplex PCR amplified TCR CDR3 regions from genomic DNA. Genomic DNA extracted from each cell subset was distributed evenly over all wells of several immunoSEQ 96-well plates, and each plate served as one replicate. Each replicate PCR for sorted subsets received about 210 ng genomic DNA, equal to roughly 30,000 T cell genomes. The purified libraries were quantified using a Qubit 3.0 fluorometer, sized with a Bioanalyzer 2100, and then quantified again using the KAPA Library Quantification kit. Every immunoSEQ 96-well plate was sequenced on a dedicated single-read 150-cycle Illumina NextSeq 550 flow cell. The study's own analysis went as follows. Because the immunoSEQ output held only junctional sequences and lacked quality scores, the filtering could not match the filtering applied to full-length reads. Sequences were annotated with PyIR, a Python wrapper for IgBLAST v1.9, using IMGT germline references to assign V/J genes and CDR3. Reads with weak V/J assignments (E-value above 1e-6), missing CDR3, stop codons, out-of-frame junctions, or ambiguous translated residues were removed. V3J clonotypes were defined by identical inferred V gene, J gene, and CDR3 amino acid sequence. Percentage overlap between repertoires was computed as shared unique clonotypes divided by the size of the smaller repertoire. RTK rarefaction, the Chao1 estimator, and Recon v2.1 estimates of unobserved clonotypes were used to assess repertoire richness. For all TCRbeta clonotypes obtained by the gDNA method from four donors, generation probabilities were computed with OLGA. In its TCRdb copy, this immuneACCESS table keeps in-frame sequences only and misses some clones. Where compared with another copy, unresolved V genes explain less than half of these, and the others have no known cause. V and J calls and clone size come straight from that table; D and trimming were deduced from the DNA. In this sample the table shows approximately 1.9 million clones, 93% of which occur a single time. The ten largest clones add up to under 2% of the sample.

The rearrangement combines TRBV19 with TRBJ2-7; 7 nucleotides in the junction match TRBD2. The sequenced material came from naive CD8+ T cells from PBMCs. Taken with the paper, the label for cell subset or site translates to: CD45RA+CCR7+. The receptor was isolated from a man aged 18 to 29 in good health. Some clones in this sample may be carry-over from other donors' samples. The nucleotides are TGTGCCAGTAGTATAGTCTCTAGCGGAGCTGGGGAGCAGTACTTC. It translates to CASSIVSSGAGEQYF.